This T cell receptor (beta chain) was profiled in a study of blood T cell repertoires in COVID-19. The CDR3 loop spans 18 amino acids. Germline CDR1 SGHRS, CDR2 YFSETQ. Germline trimming cut 6 bases from V and 2 bases from J; bases unmatched to any gene: 15. Study processing details: Quantification of nucleated cells was approximated via reference gene primer amplification. Measured with immunoSEQ multiplex PCR; TCRdb has only the in-frame clones, and not every one. That table is the source of V, J and clone size, and D and trimming were worked out from the DNA. Here the sample spans roughly 46,000 clones, around nine tenths being singletons.

The clonotype originates from a man aged 50 or older with active COVID-19. The sequencing input was peripheral blood. The chain carries TRBV5-1 and TRBJ2-5, with 11 positions matching TRBD2. The CDR3, as DNA: TGCGCCAGCATGGAACACACCGGGACTAGCGGCGATCAAGAGACCCAGTACTTC. It codes for CASMEHTGTSGDQETQYF.